The subject of this entry is one T cell receptor beta chain. Antigen unknown. Germline V lookup: CDR1 ENHRY, CDR2 SYGVKD. The V gene end was trimmed by 1 base and the J gene end by 8 bases; junction bases not matched to a gene: 10. The CDR3 is made up of 15 amino acids. The data originate from a study of cytomegalovirus exposure and HLA in healthy donors. The PCR employed 60 Vbeta primers together with 13 Jbeta primers. Profiled with immunoSEQ multiplex PCR; TCRdb holds only in-frame clones, not every one. The profile shows about 100,000 clones, around 85% of them singletons. The study, taken as a whole, reports: It was assumed in the presence/absence analyses that sequencing depth was roughly uniform across donors.

The TCR originated in a man younger than 45 in good health and CMV-seronegative. The sample taken for sequencing was PBMCs. The chain uses TRBV10-3 and TRBJ1-2, with 7 positions matching TRBD1. Here the CDR3 DNA reads TGTGCCATCAGTGAGTTTGGGACAGCCGAGGAAGGCTACACCTTC. It is translated as CAISEFGTAEEGYTF.